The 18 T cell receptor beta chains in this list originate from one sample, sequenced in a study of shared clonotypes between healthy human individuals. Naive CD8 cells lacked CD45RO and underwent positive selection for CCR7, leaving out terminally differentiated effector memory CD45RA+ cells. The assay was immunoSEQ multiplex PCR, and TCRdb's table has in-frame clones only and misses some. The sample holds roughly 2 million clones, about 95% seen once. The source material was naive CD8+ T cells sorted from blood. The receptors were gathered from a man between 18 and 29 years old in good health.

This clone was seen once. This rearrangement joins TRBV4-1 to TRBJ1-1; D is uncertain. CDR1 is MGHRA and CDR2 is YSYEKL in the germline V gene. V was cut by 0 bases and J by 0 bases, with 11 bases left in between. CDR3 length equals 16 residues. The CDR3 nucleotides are TGCGCCAGCAGCCAAGATCGGGAGATACTGAACACTGAAGCTTTCTTT. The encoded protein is CASSQDREILNTEAFF.

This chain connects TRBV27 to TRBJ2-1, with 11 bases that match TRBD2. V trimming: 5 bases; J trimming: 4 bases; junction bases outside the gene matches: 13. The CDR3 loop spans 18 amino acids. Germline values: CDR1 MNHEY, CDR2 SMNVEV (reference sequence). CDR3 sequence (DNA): TGTGCCAGCAGTCCCGGGACTAGCGGATTCAACAGGTACAATGAGCAGTTCTTC. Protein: CASSPGTSGFNRYNEQFF.

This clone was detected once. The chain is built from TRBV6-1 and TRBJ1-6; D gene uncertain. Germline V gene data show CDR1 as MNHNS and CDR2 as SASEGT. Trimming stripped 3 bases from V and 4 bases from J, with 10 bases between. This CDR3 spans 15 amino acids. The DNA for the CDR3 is TGTGCCAGCAGTGATGATACCTTTTATAATTCACCCCTCCACTTT. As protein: CASSDDTFYNSPLHF.

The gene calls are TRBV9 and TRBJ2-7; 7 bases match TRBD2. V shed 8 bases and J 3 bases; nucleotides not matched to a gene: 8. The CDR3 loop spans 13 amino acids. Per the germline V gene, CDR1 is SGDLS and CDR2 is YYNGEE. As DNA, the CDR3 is TGTGCCAGGCGAGCGGGAAAGGACTACGAGCAGTACTTC. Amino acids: CARRAGKDYEQYF.

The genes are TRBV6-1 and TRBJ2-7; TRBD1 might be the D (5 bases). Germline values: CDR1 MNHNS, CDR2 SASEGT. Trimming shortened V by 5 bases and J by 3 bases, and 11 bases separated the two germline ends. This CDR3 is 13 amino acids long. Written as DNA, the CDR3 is TGTGCCAGCAGTCCGAGACAGCGCTACGAGCAGTACTTC. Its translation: CASSPRQRYEQYF.

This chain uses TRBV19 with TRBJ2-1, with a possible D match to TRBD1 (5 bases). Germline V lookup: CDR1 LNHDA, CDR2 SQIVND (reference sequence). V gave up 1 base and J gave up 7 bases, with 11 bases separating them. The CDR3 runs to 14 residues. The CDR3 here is CASSIVAPGNEQFF. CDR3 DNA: TGTGCCAGTAGTATAGTAGCCCCAGGGAATGAGCAGTTCTTC.

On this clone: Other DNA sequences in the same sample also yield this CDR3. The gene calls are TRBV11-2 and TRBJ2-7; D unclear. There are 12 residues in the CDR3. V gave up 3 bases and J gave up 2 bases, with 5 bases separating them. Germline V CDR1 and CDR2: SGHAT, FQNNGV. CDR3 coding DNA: TGTGCCAGCAGCTTGGAGACCTACGAGCAGTACTTC. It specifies CASSLETYEQYF.

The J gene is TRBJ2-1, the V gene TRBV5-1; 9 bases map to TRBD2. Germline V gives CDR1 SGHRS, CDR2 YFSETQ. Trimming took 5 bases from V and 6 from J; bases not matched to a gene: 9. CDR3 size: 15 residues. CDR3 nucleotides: TGCGCCAGCAGGGCTTTTGAGCGGGGGGCCAATGAGCAGTTCTTC. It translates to CASRAFERGANEQFF.

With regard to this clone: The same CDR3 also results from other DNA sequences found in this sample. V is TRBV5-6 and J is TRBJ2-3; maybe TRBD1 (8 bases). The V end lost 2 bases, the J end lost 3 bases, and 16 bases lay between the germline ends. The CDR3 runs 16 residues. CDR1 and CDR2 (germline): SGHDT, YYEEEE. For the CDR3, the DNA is TGTGCCAGCAGCTTCCTCGGACAGGGAGGGACAGATACGCAGTATTTT. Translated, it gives CASSFLGQGGTDTQYF.

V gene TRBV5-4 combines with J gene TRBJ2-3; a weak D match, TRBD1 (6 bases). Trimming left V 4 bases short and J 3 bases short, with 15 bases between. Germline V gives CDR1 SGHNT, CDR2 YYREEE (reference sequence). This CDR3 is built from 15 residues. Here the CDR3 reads CASSPPGHPTDTQYF. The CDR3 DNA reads TGTGCCAGCAGCCCCCCGGGACACCCGACAGATACGCAGTATTTT.

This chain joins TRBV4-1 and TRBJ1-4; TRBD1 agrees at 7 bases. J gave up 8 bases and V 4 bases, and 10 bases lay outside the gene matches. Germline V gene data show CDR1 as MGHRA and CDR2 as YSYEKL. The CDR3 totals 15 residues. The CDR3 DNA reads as TGCGCCAGCAGCCCCATTAGACAGGGTGAGGAAAAACTGTTTTTT. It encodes CASSPIRQGEEKLFF.

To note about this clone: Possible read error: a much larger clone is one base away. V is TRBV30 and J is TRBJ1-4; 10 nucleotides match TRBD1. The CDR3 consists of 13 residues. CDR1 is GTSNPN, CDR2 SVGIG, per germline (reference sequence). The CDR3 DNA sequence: TGTGCCTGGGGGGGACAGGGGAGAGAAAAACTGCTTTTT. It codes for CAWGGQGREKLLF. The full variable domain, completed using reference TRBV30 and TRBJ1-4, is SQTIHQWPATLVQPVGSPLSLECTVEGTSNPNLYWYRQAAGRGLQLLFYSVGIGQISSEVPQNLSASRPQDRQFILSSKKLLLSDSGFYLCAWGGQGREKLLFGSGTQLSVL.

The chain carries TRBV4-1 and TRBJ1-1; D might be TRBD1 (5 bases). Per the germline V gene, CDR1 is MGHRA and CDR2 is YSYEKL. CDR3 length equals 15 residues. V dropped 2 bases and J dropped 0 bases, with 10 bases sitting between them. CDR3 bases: TGCGCCAGCAGCCAAAGGACGGGGCTGAACACTGAAGCTTTCTTT. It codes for CASSQRTGLNTEAFF.

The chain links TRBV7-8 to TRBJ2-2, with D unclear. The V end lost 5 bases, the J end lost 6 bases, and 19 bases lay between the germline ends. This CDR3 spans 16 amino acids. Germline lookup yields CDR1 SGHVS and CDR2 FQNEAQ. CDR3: CASSDLPGTRPGELFF. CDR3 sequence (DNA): TGTGCCAGCAGCGATCTTCCGGGTACTCGACCCGGGGAGCTGTTTTTT. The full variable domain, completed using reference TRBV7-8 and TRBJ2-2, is GAGVSQSPRYKVAKRGQDVALRCDPISGHVSLFWYQQALGQGPEFLTYFQNEAQLDKSGLPSDRFFAERPEGSVSTLKIQRTQQEDSAVYLCASSDLPGTRPGELFFGEGSRLTVL.

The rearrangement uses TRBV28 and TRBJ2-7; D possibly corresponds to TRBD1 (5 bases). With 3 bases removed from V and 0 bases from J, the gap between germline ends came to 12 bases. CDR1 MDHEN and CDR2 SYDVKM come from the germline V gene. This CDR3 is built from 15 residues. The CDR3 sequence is CASSFRKGVSYEQYF. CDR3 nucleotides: TGTGCCAGCAGTTTCCGAAAAGGGGTCTCCTACGAGCAGTACTTC.

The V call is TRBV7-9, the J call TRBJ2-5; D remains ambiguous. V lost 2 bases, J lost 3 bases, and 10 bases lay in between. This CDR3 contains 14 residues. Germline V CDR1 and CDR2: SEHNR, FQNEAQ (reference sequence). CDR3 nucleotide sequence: TGTGCCAGCAGCTTAATTGTGGAAGAAGAGACCCAGTACTTC. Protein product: CASSLIVEEETQYF.

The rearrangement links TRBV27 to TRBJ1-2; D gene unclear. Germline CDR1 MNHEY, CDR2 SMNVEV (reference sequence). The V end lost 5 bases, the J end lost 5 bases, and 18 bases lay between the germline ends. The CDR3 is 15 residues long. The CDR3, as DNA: TGTGCCAGCAGTCTCGTTTCAGGCGGATATTATGGCTACACCTTC. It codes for CASSLVSGGYYGYTF.

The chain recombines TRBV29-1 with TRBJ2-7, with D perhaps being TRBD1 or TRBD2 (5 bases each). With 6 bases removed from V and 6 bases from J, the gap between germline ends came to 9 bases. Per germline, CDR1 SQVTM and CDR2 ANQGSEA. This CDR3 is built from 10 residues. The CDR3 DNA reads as TGCAGCGTCCCCGGGGCCGAGCAGTACTTC. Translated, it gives CSVPGAEQYF.